A selection of T cell receptor beta chains follows, all from one sample in a study of patients and donors after allogeneic stem cell transplantation. TCRdb re-called the RT-PCR reads through MiXCR, storing one row per CDR3 protein. The sample records approximately 150,000 distinct CDR3 sequences, 30% being singletons. Sequences were obtained from blood, either unsorted or a sorted T cell fraction (not recorded which). All receptors derive from a human donor who was either an allogeneic HSCT recipient or a stem cell or donor lymphocyte infusion donor (not recorded which). It is not recorded whose cells these are; they may come from a transplant donor. The CDR3 runs from the conserved cysteine through the conserved F or W. Fields, in order: J gene, CDR3 length, clone size, V gene, D gene, CDR3 DNA, CDR3 protein. The D gene is left open where the match is weak. Rows may omit the clone size; those that give it use once, few, many or a size class.

TRBJ1-3	14	many	TRBV5-1	.	TGCGCCAGCAGTCGGACTGTGTCTGGAAACACCATATATTTT	CASSRTVSGNTIYF
TRBJ2-2	18	.	TRBV5-1	TRBD1	TGCGCCAGCAGCTTGGCCGTGGCCGGGACAGGTCATACCGGGGAGCTGTTTTTT	CASSLAVAGTGHTGELFF
TRBJ2-4	14	.	TRBV4-3	.	TGCGCCAGCAGCCTAGGACAGCACAAAAACATTCAGTACTTC	CASSLGQHKNIQYF
TRBJ1-1	11	many	TRBV6-5	.	TGTGCCAGCAGCCAGGGGTTGGGGGCTTTCTTT	CASSQGLGAFF
TRBJ2-7	14	.	TRBV4-2	.	TGTGCCAGCAGCCAAGATGACAGGTCCTACGAGCAGTACTTC	CASSQDDRSYEQYF
TRBJ2-7	16	.	TRBV6-5	.	TGTGCCAGCAGTTACTCCGGGACACCTCTGGGCAACGAGCAGTACTTC	CASSYSGTPLGNEQYF
TRBJ2-1	17	.	TRBV20-1	.	TGCAGTGCTAGTGACCGCGGGACGCCCAGCTCCTACAATGAGCAGTTCTTC	CSASDRGTPSSYNEQFF
TRBJ1-5	14	.	TRBV12-3/TRBV12-4	.	TGTGCCAGCAGTCCCGACAGCGACAATCAGCCCCAGCATTTT	CASSPDSDNQPQHF
TRBJ2-3	15	.	TRBV4-3	TRBD2	TGCGCCAGCAGCCAAGCGAGCGGGAGATCAGATACGCAGTATTTT	CASSQASGRSDTQYF
TRBJ2-7	15	.	TRBV15	.	TGTGCCACCAGCAGACTAACAGGGTTCGGGTACGAGCAGTACTTC	CATSRLTGFGYEQYF
TRBJ2-3	15	few	TRBV7-2	.	TGTGCCAGCAGCTTAGTCGGGACCGGCACAGATACGCAGTATTTT	CASSLVGTGTDTQYF
TRBJ2-3	16	.	TRBV27	TRBD1	TGTGCCAGCAGTTACGCGACAGGGGGCGGCACAGATACGCAGTATTTT	CASSYATGGGTDTQYF
TRBJ1-1	13	.	TRBV20-1	.	TGCAGTGCTAGAGGCGCGGTGAACACTGAAGCTTTCTTT	CSARGAVNTEAFF
TRBJ1-1	13	few	TRBV27	TRBD1	TGTGCCAGCAGTGTCGGACAGGGGGCTGAAGCTTTCTTT	CASSVGQGAEAFF
TRBJ2-7	15	few	TRBV20-1	TRBD2	TGCAGTGCTAGCCAACTAGCGGGAGGCCTCTACGAGCAGTACTTC	CSASQLAGGLYEQYF
TRBJ1-4	15	many	TRBV7-9	.	TGTGCCAGCAGCTTCCCGGGGCGCCATAATGAAAAACTGTTTTTT	CASSFPGRHNEKLFF
TRBJ1-6	16	.	TRBV25-1	TRBD1	TGTGCCAGCAGTCGAGGAGGACAGGGGGTGAATTCACCCCTCCACTTT	CASSRGGQGVNSPLHF
TRBJ1-5	13	.	TRBV7-8	TRBD1	TGTGCCAGCAGCTTAGCCCTAGACAGGGCCCAGCATTTT	CASSLALDRAQHF
TRBJ2-7	14	once	TRBV2	.	TGTGCCAGCAGTGAAGCGCTTCGGGCCTACGAGCAGTACTTC	CASSEALRAYEQYF
TRBJ2-7	14	.	TRBV20-1	.	TGCAGTGCGATAGGGTCCCACACGAGGTACGAGCAGTACTTC	CSAIGSHTRYEQYF
TRBJ1-4	16	few	TRBV7-9	.	TGTGCCAGCAGCTTAGCGGGAGGTGTTGACAGGTGGAAACTGTTTTTT	CASSLAGGVDRWKLFF
TRBJ2-1	15	few	TRBV20-1	TRBD2	TGCAGTGCTATCCGACGCGGGAGAGGGCACAATGAGCAGTTCTTC	CSAIRRGRGHNEQFF
TRBJ1-1	13	few	TRBV29-1	TRBD1	TGCAGCGTTGAATCAGGGGGGGTCACTGAAGCTTTCTTT	CSVESGGVTEAFF
TRBJ1-1	13	.	TRBV7-3	.	TGTGCCAGCAGCTTAAACAGGGACACTGAAGCTTTCTTT	CASSLNRDTEAFF
TRBJ1-1	14	.	TRBV20-1	.	TGCAGTGCTGGCCCCGGACTTCTGAACACTGAAGCTTTCTTT	CSAGPGLLNTEAFF
TRBJ2-1	12	few	TRBV7-2	TRBD2	TGTGCCAGCAGCCTTAGCGGGACCCAAACGTTCTTC	CASSLSGTQTFF
TRBJ1-6	16	few	TRBV5-1	TRBD1	TGCGCCAGCAGCTTGGCCGACAGGGTGGGTAATTCACCCCTCCACTTT	CASSLADRVGNSPLHF
TRBJ2-3	15	.	TRBV27	.	TGTGCCAGCAGTTTACGGGGCCGCGTCGAGGGGACGCAGTATTTT	CASSLRGRVEGTQYF
TRBJ2-1	11	.	TRBV30	.	TGTGCCTGGGACATCGCCAATGAGCAGTTCTTC	CAWDIANEQFF
TRBJ2-1	14	.	TRBV6-5	TRBD2	TGTGCCAGCAGTCCGACTAGCGGGAGGAATGAGCAGTTCTTC	CASSPTSGRNEQFF
TRBJ2-5	12	.	TRBV11-3	.	TGTGCATCCCGGCCCCTCCAAGAGACCCAGTACTTC	CASRPLQETQYF
TRBJ1-5	15	few	TRBV12-3/TRBV12-4	.	TGTGCCAGCAGTTTAGATCGGCAGGGGCATCAGCCCCAGCATTTT	CASSLDRQGHQPQHF
TRBJ2-7	18	.	TRBV7-3	TRBD2	TGTGCCAGCAGCCCCCGGCCCGCTAGCGGGCTTACCTCCTACGAGCAGTACTTC	CASSPRPASGLTSYEQYF
TRBJ2-3	14	.	TRBV3-1	TRBD2	TGTGCCAGCAGCCCGGGAGGAGCCCCAGATACGCAGTATTTT	CASSPGGAPDTQYF
TRBJ2-7	13	.	TRBV10-3	.	TGTGCCATCAGTGGGACTAACGCCTACGAGCAGTACTTC	CAISGTNAYEQYF
TRBJ1-6	19	many	TRBV7-2	TRBD1	TGTGCCAGCAGCTCACCCCGGGACAGGGGTAGCTCCTATAATTCACCCCTCCACTTT	CASSSPRDRGSSYNSPLHF
TRBJ2-5	18	.	TRBV7-6	TRBD2	TGTGCCAGCAGCTTAGAAGCGGGAGCACTAGCGGAAAAAGAGACCCAGTACTTC	CASSLEAGALAEKETQYF